These T cell receptor beta chains were read from a single sample in a study of post-analysis software for immune sequencing data. TCRdb ran MiXCR on the PCR reads and lists one entry per CDR3 protein. The sample shows about 180,000 distinct CDR3 sequences, roughly 31% of them seen only once. Sequencing used blood. All receptors derive from a girl aged 5 to 17 with multiple sclerosis. Each CDR3 is given with its conserved first and last residue. Fields, in order: J gene, D gene, clone size, V gene, CDR3 protein, CDR3 DNA. The D gene is left open where the match is weak. Where a row states a size, it is once, few, many or the class of an expanded clone; other rows omit it.

TRBJ2-5 | TRBD2 | many | TRBV20-1 | CSVYQRETWYQETQYF | TGCAGTGTCTACCAGCGGGAGACGTGGTACCAAGAGACCCAGTACTTC
TRBJ2-1 | TRBD2 | few | TRBV20-1 | CSARLAGNEQFF | TGCAGTGCCCGACTAGCGGGAAACGAGCAGTTCTTC
TRBJ1-1 | - | - | TRBV20-1 | CSYPRGGTEAFF | TGCAGTTACCCTCGGGGGGGCACTGAAGCTTTCTTT
TRBJ2-7 | TRBD1 | few | TRBV7-8 | CASSLRLGQGRDEQYF | TGTGCCAGCAGCCTACGCTTGGGACAGGGACGCGACGAGCAGTACTTC
TRBJ1-5 | - | - | TRBV12-3/TRBV12-4 | CASSSSQGWNQPQHF | TGTGCCAGCAGTTCCTCCCAGGGGTGGAATCAGCCCCAGCATTTT
TRBJ2-7 | TRBD2 | many | TRBV12-3/TRBV12-4 | CASSGWGGRYEQYF | TGTGCCAGCTCGGGGTGGGGAGGGCGGTACGAGCAGTACTTC
TRBJ1-6 | - | few | TRBV6-5 | CASTITLPGHDSPLHF | TGTGCCAGCACCATTACTCTACCGGGACATGATTCACCCCTCCACTTT
TRBJ2-7 | TRBD1 | - | TRBV13 | CASSLSGGRNEQYF | TGTGCCAGCAGCTTATCAGGGGGAAGGAACGAGCAGTACTTC
TRBJ2-1 | - | many | TRBV11-1 | CASTLGTTNNEQFF | TGTGCCAGCACCTTGGGGACCACGAACAATGAGCAGTTCTTC
TRBJ2-1 | - | many | TRBV29-1 | CSAEGIGKNEQFF | TGCAGCGCTGAGGGAATCGGGAAGAATGAGCAGTTCTTC
TRBJ2-7 | - | many | TRBV7-9 | CASSPTGFGQYF | TGTGCCAGCAGCCCCACAGGGTTCGGGCAGTACTTC
TRBJ2-1 | TRBD2 | few | TRBV10-3 | CAISELGTSEGNEQFF | TGTGCCATCAGTGAGCTTGGGACTAGCGAAGGCAATGAGCAGTTCTTC
TRBJ1-1 | - | few | TRBV5-1 | CASRNREGEAFF | TGCGCCAGCCGGAACAGGGAGGGTGAAGCTTTCTTT
TRBJ2-5 | - | - | TRBV3-1 | CACSAGTPREQYF | TGTGCCTGCAGCGCCGGGACTCCTCGAGAGCAGTACTTC
TRBJ2-5 | - | few | TRBV18 | CASSPSETDGRETQYF | TGTGCCAGCTCACCAAGCGAAACGGACGGCCGGGAGACCCAGTACTTC
TRBJ1-2 | - | - | TRBV6-5 | CASSFRAPGTSILYGYTF | TGTGCCAGCAGTTTCCGAGCCCCTGGGACCTCCATCCTCTATGGCTACACCTTC
TRBJ2-3 | - | - | TRBV12-3/TRBV12-4 | CASSLNADTQYF | TGTGCCAGCAGTTTAAACGCAGATACGCAATATTTT
TRBJ2-5 | TRBD1 | many | TRBV12-3/TRBV12-4 | CASSPSTGVETQYF | TGTGCCAGCAGCCCTTCGACAGGGGTGGAGACCCAGTACTTC
TRBJ2-3 | - | many | TRBV20-1 | CSAPRAASTDTQYF | TGCAGTGCCCCACGGGCGGCTAGCACAGATACGCAGTATTTT
TRBJ2-1 | - | - | TRBV4-2 | CASSRETVSSYNEQFF | TGTGCCAGCAGCCGAGAGACGGTTAGCTCCTACAATGAGCAGTTCTTC
TRBJ2-1 | - | many | TRBV6-6 | CASSPPRGLSHNEQFF | TGTGCCAGCAGCCCCCCTCGGGGACTCTCCCACAATGAGCAGTTCTTC
TRBJ2-6 | - | - | TRBV30 | CAWSVTGVSGANVLTF | TGTGCCTGGAGCGTGACAGGTGTATCTGGGGCCAACGTCCTGACTTTC
TRBJ1-1 | TRBD1 | - | TRBV4-1 | CASSQYRGEVTEAFF | TGCGCCAGCAGCCAATACAGGGGTGAGGTCACTGAAGCTTTCTTT
TRBJ2-5 | TRBD1 | - | TRBV20-1 | CSAVQRTGTVETQYF | TGCAGTGCCGTCCAGAGGACAGGGACCGTTGAGACCCAGTACTTC
TRBJ2-7 | - | many | TRBV6-4 | CASSEIRVRTYEQYF | TGTGCCAGCAGTGAAATAAGGGTTCGCACCTACGAGCAGTACTTC
TRBJ1-2 | - | many | TRBV12-3/TRBV12-4 | CASTPGPWLRSYGYTF | TGTGCCAGCACCCCGGGACCGTGGCTTCGATCCTATGGCTACACCTTC
TRBJ2-1 | TRBD2 | - | TRBV7-2 | CASSLLLAGNNEQFF | TGTGCCAGCAGCTTACTACTAGCGGGTAACAATGAGCAGTTCTTC
TRBJ1-1 | TRBD1 | few | TRBV5-1 | CASSFRRQGAHTEAFF | TGCGCCAGCAGCTTCAGAAGACAGGGGGCACACACTGAAGCTTTCTTT
TRBJ1-1 | TRBD1 | - | TRBV5-1 | CASSPRPTGGFNTEAFF | TGCGCCAGCAGCCCCCGCCCGACAGGGGGCTTCAACACTGAAGCTTTCTTT
TRBJ2-4 | - | few | TRBV20-1 | CSARVGTGPLAKNIQYF | TGCAGTGCTAGAGTTGGTACTGGGCCTCTAGCCAAAAACATTCAGTACTTC
TRBJ2-5 | TRBD2 | many | TRBV5-1 | CASSSGTSGTETQYF | TGCGCCAGCAGCTCCGGGACTAGCGGGACAGAGACCCAGTACTTC
TRBJ2-1 | TRBD2 | few | TRBV20-1 | CSARELAGDMYEQFF | TGCAGTGCTAGAGAACTAGCGGGAGATATGTATGAGCAGTTCTTC
TRBJ2-7 | TRBD2 | many | TRBV4-2 | CASSQDGSGSSYEQYF | TGTGCCAGCAGCCAAGATGGTAGCGGGAGCTCCTACGAGCAGTACTTC
TRBJ2-3 | TRBD2 | - | TRBV9 | CASSVTSGRADTQYF | TGTGCCAGCAGCGTGACTAGCGGGAGGGCAGATACGCAGTATTTT
TRBJ2-1 | TRBD2 | - | TRBV27 | CASSQRLGGTSGRAKRNEQFF | TGTGCCAGCAGTCAGAGACTAGGCGGGACTAGCGGGAGAGCGAAAAGGAATGAGCAGTTCTTC
TRBJ2-7 | TRBD2 | - | TRBV7-2 | CASSLAPRGGYEQYF | TGTGCCAGCAGCTTAGCCCCCCGCGGGGGGTACGAGCAGTACTTC
TRBJ2-1 | TRBD2 | many | TRBV10-2 | CASRLGGTYNEQFF | TGCGCCAGCAGACTCGGGGGGACCTACAATGAGCAGTTCTTC
TRBJ1-2 | - | - | TRBV18 | CASSPGSFGYGYTF | TGTGCCAGCTCACCAGGGTCTTTCGGCTATGGCTACACCTTC
TRBJ1-5 | - | few | TRBV6-5 | CASSSRGGRNQPQHF | TGTGCCAGCAGTTCCCGGGGGGGACGCAATCAGCCCCAGCATTTT
TRBJ2-7 | TRBD2 | - | TRBV11-2 | CASSRRYSGTSGTLGSNEQYF | TGTGCCAGCAGCAGACGGTACTCCGGGACTAGCGGGACCTTAGGGAGCAATGAGCAGTACTTC
TRBJ2-5 | TRBD2 | - | TRBV5-1 | CASSWREGGETQYF | TGCGCCAGCAGCTGGAGGGAGGGTGGAGAGACCCAGTACTTC
TRBJ2-7 | - | - | TRBV5-1 | CASAQGYNTYEQYF | TGCGCCAGCGCCCAGGGATACAACACCTACGAGCAGTACTTC
TRBJ2-1 | TRBD2 | few | TRBV12-3/TRBV12-4 | CASSPGTTNEQFF | TGTGCCAGCAGTCCCGGGACTACCAATGAGCAGTTCTTC
TRBJ1-1 | - | few | TRBV7-9 | CASMFSGGTEAFF | TGTGCCAGCATGTTCAGTGGGGGCACTGAAGCTTTCTTT
TRBJ1-2 | - | few | TRBV6-5 | CASTRQGLGGYTF | TGTGCCAGCACGCGTCAGGGGCTGGGTGGCTACACCTTC
TRBJ2-1 | - | - | TRBV10-3 | CAISTVGEQFF | TGTGCCATCAGTACCGTCGGTGAGCAGTTCTTC
TRBJ1-2 | TRBD1 | - | TRBV2 | CASIYQGAYGYTF | TGTGCCAGCATTTACCAGGGGGCTTATGGCTACACCTTC
TRBJ1-5 | - | few | TRBV6-5 | CASSSQRGNQPQHF | TGTGCCAGCAGTTCACAACGGGGCAATCAGCCCCAGCATTTT